This T cell receptor beta chain is from a study of T cell responses to AZD1222 COVID-19 vaccine. Profiled with immunoSEQ multiplex PCR; TCRdb holds only in-frame clones, not every one. The table shows under 150,000 clones, with roughly nine tenths occurring only once. Per the germline V gene, CDR1 is SGHRS and CDR2 is YFSETQ. The CDR3 contains 15 residues. The V gene end was trimmed by 0 bases and the J gene end by 4 bases; junction bases not matched to a gene: 4. The V gene is TRBV5-1, the J gene TRBJ2-1; 7 nucleotides line up with TRBD2. This receptor was obtained from an adult who received the AZD1222 COVID-19 vaccine. The specimen was peripheral blood, collected 28 days after the second AZD1222 dose. The CDR3 loop is CASSLGGGGYNEQFF. CDR3 DNA sequence: TGCGCCAGCAGCTTGGGGGGCGGGGGATACAATGAGCAGTTCTTC.